The text below deals with one T cell receptor (beta chain). Its antigen specificity is not known. Base-call qualities are not available, and no considerably larger clone is one nucleotide away. Using the deep immunoSEQ assay, TCR CDR3 regions were amplified from genomic DNA by multiplex PCR. Genomic DNA extracted from each cell subset was distributed evenly over all wells of several immunoSEQ 96-well plates, and each plate served as one replicate. For sorted subsets, roughly 200 ng of genomic DNA, equivalent to 25,000 to 35,000 T cell genomes, went into each replicate PCR. Purified libraries were quantified with a Qubit 3.0 fluorometer, sized on a Bioanalyzer 2100, and re-quantified with the KAPA Library Quantification kit. Every immunoSEQ 96-well plate was sequenced on a separate single-read 150-cycle Illumina NextSeq 550 flow cell. For the original study's pipeline: The immunoSEQ output contained only junctional sequences without quality scores, so filtering could not match that applied to full-length reads. To assign V/J genes and CDR3, sequences were annotated using PyIR, a Python wrapper for IgBLAST v1.9, with IMGT germline references. Reads with weak V/J assignments (E-value above 1e-6), missing CDR3, stop codons, out-of-frame junctions, or ambiguous translated residues were removed. V3J clonotypes were defined as sequences sharing an identical inferred V gene, J gene, and CDR3 amino acid sequence. Percentage overlap between repertoires was computed as shared unique clonotypes divided by the size of the smaller repertoire. Richness of each repertoire was evaluated using RTK rarefaction, the Chao1 estimator, and Recon v2.1 estimates of unobserved clonotypes. For all TCRbeta clonotypes obtained by the gDNA method from a few donors, generation probabilities were computed with OLGA. In its TCRdb copy, this immuneACCESS table keeps in-frame sequences only and misses some clones. Where compared with another copy, unresolved V genes explain less than half of these, and the others have no known cause. That table supplies the V and J calls and clone size; D and trimming were determined from the DNA. In this sample the table shows millions of clones, 90% to 95% of which occur a single time. In total, the top ten clones hold 0.13% of the sample.

CDR3 length: 16 amino acids, cysteine to phenylalanine. The DNA shown is the 48-base CDR3, in frame from base 1. The germline V gene supplies CDR1 MDHEN and CDR2 SYDVKM. The V and J ends are trimmed by 3 bases and 4 bases, leaving 16 bases between them. The record originates from a study of shared clonotypes between healthy human individuals (dated by TCRdb to between 2020 and 2021). About the study as a whole: The cohort included three men and a couple of women between 18 and 49 years of age. The study deeply sequenced blood TCR repertoires of five healthy adults to estimate repertoire size and the extent of clonotype sharing between individuals. For each donor, CD4 naive and CD4 memory were each run on three plates, CD8 naive on two plates, and CD8 memory on one plate. Per donor, leukapheresis produced somewhere between about 0.9 and 9.5 billion PBMCs. To increase sequencing depth and limit assay-specific biases, TCR repertoire library preparation and sequencing were carried out by different laboratories using diverse techniques. What the study reported, not specific to this receptor: Incomplete sequencing was indicated by rarefaction of sorted-subset datasets, despite the large sequencing depth. Sampling was restricted to blood, and TCR repertoires in tissues likely differ from the TCR repertoires found in blood. Estimated clonotype richness was generally larger for naive than for memory subsets. Based on pairwise subsampling, the degree of clonotype sharing among donors was expected to be affected by sequencing depth. Because the study included only a small number of donors, the genetic and exposure-history diversity represented was limited. When four donors were compared, the shared fraction of clonotypes was roughly 5% for naive CD4, roughly 3.3% for naive CD8, 2% to 2.5% for memory CD4, and less than 0.5% for memory CD8. Compared with non-shared clonotypes, clonotypes shared by all four sorted-subset donors had higher generation probabilities.

The donors were healthy, HIV-negative adults who had no recently reported acute infections or vaccinations. Every donor was a Caucasian adult living in Nashville, Tennessee, USA. CD4+ T cells were enriched through magnetic negative selection, after which naive cells were positively selected on CD45RA and the remaining negative fraction served as the memory subset. Blood was obtained by leukapheresis, after which PBMCs were separated by Ficoll-Histopaque density gradient centrifugation and cryopreserved in liquid nitrogen vapor phase. Analytical flow cytometry was used to check the purity and quantity of every magnetically sorted T cell population. Genomic DNA was isolated from every sorted fraction and measured by UV absorbance on a Nanodrop 2000c.

The rearrangement joined TRBV28 to TRBJ1-5; the D gene is perhaps TRBD1, on 5 matching bases. The TCR originated in a man younger than 35 in good health. The sample taken for sequencing was naive CD4+ T cells sorted from blood. The meaning of the sample's cell subset or site label: CD45RA+ positively selected. The DNA is as follows: TGTGCCAGCAGTTTTGTCCGGGGGAAGAGAAATCAGCCCCAGCATTTT. Its coded protein is CASSFVRGKRNQPQHF.